This T cell receptor (beta chain) was retrieved from a study of T cell clonality in common variable immunodeficiency. Broader study findings: Reportedly, TCR beta sequences from common variable immunodeficiency showed fewer deletions and N-nucleotide insertions.

CDR3 size: 17 residues. Germline V gene data show CDR1 as PRHDT and CDR2 as FYEKMQ (reference sequence). The assay was immunoSEQ multiplex PCR, and TCRdb's table has in-frame clones only and misses some. The data show 45,000 to 65,000 clones, with none appearing a single time. This clone was seen a handful of times. Its antigen is not identified. The CDR3 goes on 3 residues after the read ends, and that part is filled in from the germline J gene. The gene calls are TRBV13 and TRBJ2-3, with 7 bases aligning to TRBD2. The specimen was peripheral blood mononuclear cells. This TCR was sampled from a person aged 18-70 years in good health. The CDR3 loop is CASSLGGAPYFNQPQYF. CDR3 DNA, as far as it was read: TGTGCCAGCAGCTTGGGAGGGGCGCCCTACTTCAATCAGCCG.